The 21 T cell receptor beta chains below were found in one sample sequenced in a study of blood T cell repertoires in COVID-19 (TCRdb year 2020). Receptor amplification or capture employed the immunoSEQ multiplex PCR assay. Here the immuneACCESS table is served through TCRdb, limited to in-frame sequences with V and J called. Missing clones are a known gap in these copies; in checked studies unresolved V genes cover under half, and the rest lacks a known reason. Counted in this sample were 100,000 to 150,000 clones; around 90% of them appeared once. Approximately 1.4% of the sample is in the top ten clones. The sample taken for sequencing was peripheral blood. These receptors originate from a human donor in a cohort sampled during active COVID-19.

The rearrangement uses TRBV10-2 and TRBJ2-1; 10 bases agree with TRBD2. With V trimmed by 3 bases and J by 4 bases, 3 bases remained unmatched. CDR3 length: 15 amino acids. Germline CDR1 is WSHSY and CDR2 is SAAADI. CDR3 region: CASSESGGGYNEQFF. The DNA of the CDR3 is TGCGCCAGCAGTGAAAGCGGGGGGGGGTACAATGAGCAGTTCTTC.

This clone came up many times. V gene TRBV6-8 combines with J gene TRBJ1-5; D is uncertain. Trimming took 7 bases from V and 6 from J, leaving 22 bases between them. This CDR3 comprises 16 residues. Looked up from germline, CDR1 is MNHGY and CDR2 is SAAAGT. This CDR3 is CASTQRRRVSGQPQHF. DNA of the CDR3: TGTGCCAGCACCCAAAGACGGAGGGTTTCGGGTCAGCCCCAGCATTTT.

The chain recombines TRBV9 with TRBJ2-1; weak D call: TRBD2 (6 bases). Germline V gene sequence: CDR1 SGDLS, CDR2 YYNGEE. The CDR3 is 16 amino acids. V dropped 4 bases and J dropped 0 bases, with 14 bases sitting between them. The CDR3 nucleotides read TGTGCCAGCAGCCGTTCTGCGGGGCGCTCCTACAATGAGCAGTTCTTC. Protein product: CASSRSAGRSYNEQFF. The entire variable domain, with the rest obtained from reference TRBV9 and TRBJ2-1, is as follows: DSGVTQTPKHLITATGQRVTLRCSPRSGDLSVYWYQQSLDQGLQFLIQYYNGEERAKGNILERFSAQQFPDLHSELNLSSLELGDSALYFCASSRSAGRSYNEQFFGPGTRLTVL.

The chain recombines TRBV18 with TRBJ2-1; D not certain. Trimming removed 3 bases at V and 1 base at J, with 7 bases between. Germline V gene lookup returns CDR1 KGHSH and CDR2 LQKENI. The CDR3 has 14 amino acids. CDR3 in amino acids: CASSPYESYNEQFF. As DNA, the CDR3 is TGTGCCAGCTCACCGTACGAGTCCTACAATGAGCAGTTCTTC. Complete variable domain (other parts from reference TRBV18 and TRBJ2-1): NAGVMQNPRHLVRRRGQEARLRCSPMKGHSHVYWYRQLPEEGLKFMVYLQKENIIDESGMPKERFSAEFPKEGPSILRIQQVVRGDSAAYFCASSPYESYNEQFFGPGTRLTVL.

A few counts support this clone. This chain connects TRBV7-6 to TRBJ1-2; 8 nucleotides line up with TRBD1. Germline V gene sequence: CDR1 SGHVS, CDR2 FNYEAQ. The CDR3 is 16 residues long. The J segment lost 8 bases and the V segment lost 1 base, leaving 12 bases of the junction unmatched. The CDR3, as DNA: TGTGCCAGCAGCTTAGAGGCGGGCAGGGGGCCGTGGGGCTACACCTTC. Protein product: CASSLEAGRGPWGYTF. The variable domain in full, completed from reference TRBV7-6 and TRBJ1-2, reads GAGVSQSPRYKVTKRGQDVALRCDPISGHVSLYWYRQALGQGPEFLTYFNYEAQQDKSGLPNDRFSAERPEGSISTLTIQRTEQRDSAMYRCASSLEAGRGPWGYTFGSGTRLTVV.

Notes on this clone: The identical CDR3 is also encoded by other nucleotide sequences in the sample. The rearrangement links TRBV29-1 to TRBJ1-1; D uncertain. The CDR3 is made up of 12 amino acids. Trimming left V 4 bases short and J 5 bases short, with 11 bases between. Germline-derived CDR1 and CDR2 are SQVTM and ANQGSEA. DNA of the CDR3: TGCAGCGTTGTGGCGGGAGGGACTGAAGCTTTCTTT. It yields the protein CSVVAGGTEAFF.

The gene calls are TRBV5-4 and TRBJ2-7; 7 bases fit TRBD2. The CDR3 has 15 residues. The germline CDR1 and CDR2 sequences are SGHNT and YYREEE (reference sequence). With 1 base clipped from V and 2 bases from J, the junction kept 6 bases outside the gene matches. CDR3 bases: TGTGCCAGCAGCTTGTGGCGGGAGACCACCTACGAGCAGTACTTC. This sequence encodes CASSLWRETTYEQYF.

The chain employs TRBV5-5 and TRBJ2-2; TRBD1 agrees at 9 bases. V was pared by 4 bases and J by 7 bases, with 8 bases of the junction left unmatched. CDR1 and CDR2 (germline): SGHKS, YYEKEE (reference sequence). The CDR3 spans 15 residues. This chain's CDR3 is CASSRTGGDGGELFF. The CDR3, as DNA: TGTGCCAGCAGCAGAACAGGGGGCGACGGCGGGGAGCTGTTTTTT.

The J gene is TRBJ1-1, the V gene TRBV3-1 (or the pseudogene TRBV3-2), with D possibly TRBD1 on 6 matching bases. This CDR3 region has 15 residues. CDR1 and CDR2 (germline): LGHDT, YNNKEL (reference sequence). V shed 4 bases and J shed 3 bases, with 15 bases lying between them. The CDR3 spells CASSPQDSLHTEAFF. As DNA, the CDR3 is TGTGCCAGCAGCCCCCAGGACAGTCTACACACTGAAGCTTTCTTT.

The rearrangement joins TRBV9 to TRBJ2-5; 9 bases match TRBD2. The CDR3 is 17 residues long. The trim removed 3 bases at V and 4 bases at J, leaving 13 bases unmatched. The V gene's germline CDR1 is SGDLS and CDR2 YYNGEE. This CDR3 reads CASSASTRAGGRETQYF. CDR3 DNA sequence: TGTGCCAGCAGCGCGAGCACGAGAGCGGGGGGCCGAGAGACCCAGTACTTC.

The CDR3 sequence is CASSGTNTNYEQYF. CDR3 nucleotide sequence: TGTGCCAGCAGTGGGACTAACACAAACTACGAGCAGTACTTC. The J gene is TRBJ2-7, the V gene TRBV2, with D perhaps TRBD2 (6 bases). Germline V gene data show CDR1 as SNHLY and CDR2 as FYNNEI. There are 14 residues in the CDR3. V lost 4 bases and J 3 bases, leaving 13 bases between the germline ends.

The genes are TRBV27 and TRBJ1-1; a weak D match, TRBD1 (6 bases). The CDR3 covers 14 residues. V lost 3 bases, J lost 2 bases, and 10 bases lay in between. Per germline, CDR1 MNHEY and CDR2 SMNVEV (reference sequence). In DNA, the CDR3 is TGTGCCAGCAGTTTCAGGACAGCCAACACTGAAGCTTTCTTT. Protein product: CASSFRTANTEAFF.

The chain carries TRBV7-2 and TRBJ2-7; 8 bases line up with TRBD2. CDR1 is SGHTA and CDR2 is FQGNSA in the germline V gene. The CDR3 covers 16 residues. With V trimmed by 1 base and J by 4 bases, 9 bases remained unmatched. Here the CDR3 DNA reads TGTGCCAGCAGCTTAGTGGTAGGCGGGGGGTTGTACGAGCAGTACTTC. Translating it yields CASSLVVGGGLYEQYF.

The chain combines TRBV12-3 or TRBV12-4 with TRBJ1-3, with D hard to call. V shed 4 bases and J shed 4 bases, with 5 bases lying between them. This CDR3 is built from 12 residues. The CDR3 DNA reads TGTGCCAGCAGTTCTCTGGGAAACACCATATATTTT. Protein sequence: CASSSLGNTIYF.

The chain carries TRBV28 and TRBJ1-2, with 7 bases matching TRBD1. CDR3 length: 15 amino acids. J was trimmed by 5 bases and V by 4 bases; bases with no gene match: 10. Germline CDR1 is MDHEN and CDR2 is SYDVKM. This CDR3 is CASSSRTDRPYGYTF. CDR3 DNA: TGTGCCAGCAGTTCTCGAACGGACAGGCCTTATGGCTACACCTTC.

The V call is TRBV28, the J call TRBJ2-1; 7 nucleotides align to TRBD1. Germline V lookup: CDR1 MDHEN, CDR2 SYDVKM. This CDR3 spans 15 amino acids. V was clipped by 6 bases and J by 0 bases; unmatched bases: 5. The chain's CDR3 is CASSWTGHSYNEQFF. In nucleotides, the CDR3 is TGTGCCAGCAGCTGGACAGGACACTCCTACAATGAGCAGTTCTTC.

This chain connects TRBV11-3 to TRBJ2-6; 8 nucleotides line up with TRBD1. The J segment lost 0 bases and the V segment lost 5 bases, leaving 9 bases of the junction unmatched. The CDR3 covers 18 residues. Germline V gene sequence: CDR1 SGHNT, CDR2 YENEEA. This chain's CDR3 is CASSTRTGLISGANVLTF. CDR3 nucleotides: TGTGCCAGCAGCACACGGACAGGGCTGATCTCTGGGGCCAACGTCCTGACTTTC.

Only one count was recorded for this clone. The V gene is TRBV7-9, the J gene TRBJ2-1; 11 bases are shared with TRBD2. Germline loops: CDR1 SEHNR, CDR2 FQNEAQ (reference sequence). The CDR3 has 16 amino acids. V dropped 5 bases and J dropped 3; count of bases not matched to a gene: 6. CDR3 DNA: TGTGCCAGCAGCCAGGGACTAGCGGAAAACTACAATGAGCAGTTCTTC. Residues: CASSQGLAENYNEQFF. The full variable domain, completed using reference TRBV7-9 and TRBJ2-1, is DTGVSQNPRHKITKRGQNVTFRCDPISEHNRLYWYRQTLGQGPEFLTYFQNEAQLEKSRLLSDRFSAERPKGSFSTLEIQRTEQGDSAMYLCASSQGLAENYNEQFFGPGTRLTVL.

V usage is TRBV5-1 and J usage is TRBJ1-2, with TRBD1 matching 8 bases. The CDR3 has 13 amino acids. The ends lost 0 bases at V and 8 bases at J; junction bases unmatched: 3. Germline lookup yields CDR1 SGHRS and CDR2 YFSETQ. The DNA of the CDR3 is TGCGCCAGCAGCTTGGGGACAGGGTGGGGCTACACCTTC. Translation: CASSLGTGWGYTF.

The rearrangement uses TRBV6-4 and TRBJ2-2, with TRBD2 matching 7 bases. The CDR3 is 15 amino acids. With 6 bases clipped from V and 4 bases from J, the junction kept 8 bases outside the gene matches. Per germline, CDR1 MRHNA and CDR2 SNTAGT. CDR3 in amino acids: CASSAGVGSTGELFF. The CDR3 region has the DNA TGTGCCAGCAGCGCGGGGGTTGGGAGCACCGGGGAGCTGTTTTTT.

This sequence joins TRBV6-5 and TRBJ2-7; 7 positions match TRBD1. This CDR3 is built from 14 residues. Germline-derived CDR1 and CDR2 are MNHEY and SVGAGI. Unmatched junction bases numbered 9, after V lost 5 bases and J lost 5 bases. In DNA, the CDR3 is TGTGCCAGCAGTCGCGACAGGGAGTCCCACGAGCAGTACTTC. Translating it yields CASSRDRESHEQYF.